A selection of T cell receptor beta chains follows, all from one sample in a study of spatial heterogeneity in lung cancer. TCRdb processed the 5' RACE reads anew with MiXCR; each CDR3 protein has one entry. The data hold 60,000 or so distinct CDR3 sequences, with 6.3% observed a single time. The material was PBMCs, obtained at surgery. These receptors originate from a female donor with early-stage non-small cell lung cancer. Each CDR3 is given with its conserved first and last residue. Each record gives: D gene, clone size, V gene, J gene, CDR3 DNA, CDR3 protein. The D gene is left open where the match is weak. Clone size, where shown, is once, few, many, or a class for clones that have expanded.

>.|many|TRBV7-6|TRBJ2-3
TGTGCCAGCAGCTCGCCATTAGATACGCAGTATTTT
CASSSPLDTQYF
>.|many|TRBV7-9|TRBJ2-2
TGTGCCAGCAGCACAGACACCACCACCGGGGAGCTGTTTTTT
CASSTDTTTGELFF
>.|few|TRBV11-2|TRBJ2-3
TGTGCCAGCAGCTCCTTACTCTACTCTTGGGGGCAGTATTTT
CASSSLLYSWGQYF
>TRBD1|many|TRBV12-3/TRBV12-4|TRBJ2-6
TGTGCCAGCAACAGGGGCACAGAGGCCAACGTCCTGACTTTC
CASNRGTEANVLTF
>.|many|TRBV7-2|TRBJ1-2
TGTGCCAGCAGCCCTACGCAGGCAAAGGCCTATGGCTACACCTTC
CASSPTQAKAYGYTF
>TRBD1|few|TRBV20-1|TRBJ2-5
TGCAGTGCTAGCCGGACAGGGGAAGAGACCCAGTACTTC
CSASRTGEETQYF
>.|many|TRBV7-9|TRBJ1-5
TGTGCCAGCAGCTTAATTACGGCTGGGCCCCAGCATTTT
CASSLITAGPQHF
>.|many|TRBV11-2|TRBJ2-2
TGTGCCAGCAGCCCCCTCTACACCGGGGAGCTGTTTTTT
CASSPLYTGELFF
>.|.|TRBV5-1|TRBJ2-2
TGCGCCTGCAGCATAAATCAGGGAAACACCGGGGAGCTGTTTTTT
CACSINQGNTGELFF
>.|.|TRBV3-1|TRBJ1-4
TGTGCCAGCAGCCAACAGGGCTGGGAAAAACTGTTTTTT
CASSQQGWEKLFF
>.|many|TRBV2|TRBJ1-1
TGTGCCAGCAGTTTCAGGCCGGGGGATACTGAAGCTTTCTTT
CASSFRPGDTEAFF
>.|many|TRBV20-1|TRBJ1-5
TGCAGTGCCCCCCAGGGCGGCAGTTCAAGTCAGCCCCAGCATTTT
CSAPQGGSSSQPQHF
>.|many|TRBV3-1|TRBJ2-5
TGTGCCAGCAATAGAGGGATTCAAGAGACCCAGTACTTC
CASNRGIQETQYF
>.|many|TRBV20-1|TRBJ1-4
TGCAGTGCTAGACCGGCCCAGATAGACGAAAAACTGTTTTTT
CSARPAQIDEKLFF
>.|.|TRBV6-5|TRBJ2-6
TGTGCCAGCACCTCCAGACCGATGAGCTCTGGGGCCAACGTCCTGACTTTC
CASTSRPMSSGANVLTF
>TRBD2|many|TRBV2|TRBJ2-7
TGTGCCAGCAGTGAAACTAGCGGGAGGATCTACGAGCAGTACTTC
CASSETSGRIYEQYF
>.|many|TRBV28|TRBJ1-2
TGTGCCAGCAGTTCCCCCCCGACAGGCTATGGCTACACCTTC
CASSSPPTGYGYTF
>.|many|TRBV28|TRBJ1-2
TGTGCCAGCAGTCCCGCAGGGGAGGGTGGCTACACCTTC
CASSPAGEGGYTF
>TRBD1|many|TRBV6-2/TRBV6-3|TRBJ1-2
TGTGCCAGCAGTTACCAGGGGGCGTTTAATTATGGCTACACCTTC
CASSYQGAFNYGYTF
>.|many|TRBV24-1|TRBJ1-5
TGCGCCACCTCGGACACCAATCAGCCCCAGCATTTT
CATSDTNQPQHF
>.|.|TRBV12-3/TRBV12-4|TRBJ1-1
TGTGCCAGCAGTTTAATGGAGCAGCCCCACCTCTTT
CASSLMEQPHLF
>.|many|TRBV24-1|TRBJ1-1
TGTGCCACCAGTGAGAGGTCCGGGACTGAAGCTTTCTTT
CATSERSGTEAFF
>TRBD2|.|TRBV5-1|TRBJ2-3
TGCGCCAGCAGCCCCGGTGGGACTACCACAGATACGCAGTATTTT
CASSPGGTTTDTQYF
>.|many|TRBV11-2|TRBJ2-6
TGTGCCAGCAGCTTAGAGGAGGGGGCAGGTCGAATAGGCTCTGGGGCCAACGTCCTGACTTTC
CASSLEEGAGRIGSGANVLTF
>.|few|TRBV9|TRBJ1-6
TGTGCCAGCAGCGTCGGGGGGACGGATAATTCACCCCTCCACTTT
CASSVGGTDNSPLHF
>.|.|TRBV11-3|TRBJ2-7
TGTGCCAGCAGCTTAGATGTTTCCTACGAGCAGTACTTC
CASSLDVSYEQYF
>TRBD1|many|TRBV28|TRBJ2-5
TGTGCCAGCAAGAGACAGGGACGCGAGACCCAGTACTTC
CASKRQGRETQYF
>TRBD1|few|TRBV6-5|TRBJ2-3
TGTGCCAGCAGCCGCGGGACAGGAGACACAGATACGCAGTATTTT
CASSRGTGDTDTQYF
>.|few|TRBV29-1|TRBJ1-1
TGCAGCGTTGGCCAGGGGAACACTGAAGCTTTCTTT
CSVGQGNTEAFF
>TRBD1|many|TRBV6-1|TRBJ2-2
TGTGCCAGCAGTGGATTCCTGACAGGGGCGATAACCGGGGAGCTGTTTTTT
CASSGFLTGAITGELFF
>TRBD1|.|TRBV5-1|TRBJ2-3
TGCGCCAGCAGCGCTCCGGGACAGGGGGAACATACGCAGTATTTT
CASSAPGQGEHTQYF
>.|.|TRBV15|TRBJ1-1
TGTGCCACCAACGGTAGCCTTGAAGCTTTCTTT
CATNGSLEAFF